These 22 T cell receptor beta chains came from one sample sequenced in a study of blood T cell repertoires in COVID-19. Method: immunoSEQ multiplex PCR; TCRdb's copy keeps in-frame clones and lacks some. The sample lists roughly 90,000 clones; around 87% were seen once. Sequencing was carried out using peripheral blood. These receptor sequences come from a man aged 40-50 years with acute or convalescent COVID-19.

The chain recombines TRBV5-1 with TRBJ2-2; maybe TRBD2 (5 bases). CDR1 is SGHRS, CDR2 YFSETQ, per germline. Trimming took off 2 bases at V and 0 bases at J, with 8 bases between the two ends. The CDR3 runs 15 residues. CDR3 sequence reads: CASSFRRANTGELFF. The DNA for the CDR3 is TGCGCCAGCAGCTTCAGGCGGGCGAACACCGGGGAGCTGTTTTTT. Full variable domain (outside the CDR3, taken from reference TRBV5-1 and TRBJ2-2): KAGVTQTPRYLIKTRGQQVTLSCSPISGHRSVSWYQQTPGQGLQFLFEYFSETQRNKGNFPGRFSGRQFSNSRSEMNVSTLELGDSALYLCASSFRRANTGELFFGEGSRLTVL.

The chain employs TRBV14 and TRBJ1-1; D uncertain. The CDR3 contains 13 residues. The V gene's germline CDR1 is SGHDN and CDR2 FVKESK. The germline V and J ends were trimmed by 1 base and 1 base, with 4 bases remaining between them. The CDR3 loop reads CASSQGANTEAFF. The CDR3 nucleotides read TGTGCCAGCAGCCAAGGAGCGAACACTGAAGCTTTCTTT.

The chain links TRBV6-5 to TRBJ2-3, with 12 nucleotides matching TRBD2. Germline V gene lookup returns CDR1 MNHEY and CDR2 SVGAGI. The CDR3 spans 15 residues. V dropped 5 bases and J dropped 5; count of bases not matched to a gene: 5. CDR3 sequence reads: CASSRLAGAKDTQYF. CDR3 nucleotide sequence: TGTGCCAGCAGTCGACTAGCGGGGGCCAAAGATACGCAGTATTTT.

V usage is TRBV18 and J usage is TRBJ1-4, with D possibly TRBD1 on 5 matching bases. Germline V gene data show CDR1 as KGHSH and CDR2 as LQKENI. V was cut by 3 bases and J by 7 bases, with 18 bases left in between. CDR3 length: 16 amino acids. The DNA for the CDR3 is TGTGCCAGCTCACCGGTCCCAGGGTTCGTAGCTGAAAAACTGTTTTTT. Translating gives CASSPVPGFVAEKLFF. Complete variable domain (other parts from reference TRBV18 and TRBJ1-4): NAGVMQNPRHLVRRRGQEARLRCSPMKGHSHVYWYRQLPEEGLKFMVYLQKENIIDESGMPKERFSAEFPKEGPSILRIQQVVRGDSAAYFCASSPVPGFVAEKLFFGSGTQLSVL.

The table lists this clone with a few counts. V is TRBV14 and J is TRBJ2-2; D gene ambiguous. This CDR3 region has 13 residues. With 2 bases removed from V and 5 bases from J, the gap between germline ends came to 6 bases. Germline V gene data show CDR1 as SGHDN and CDR2 as FVKESK. CDR3 nucleotide sequence: TGTGCCAGCAGCCAAATACAGACCGGGGAGCTGTTTTTT. Amino acid sequence: CASSQIQTGELFF.

This clone was seen a few times. V usage is TRBV28 and J usage is TRBJ2-1, with TRBD2 matching over 10 bases. Germline lookup yields CDR1 MDHEN and CDR2 SYDVKM. The trim removed 7 bases at V and 4 bases at J, leaving 10 bases unmatched. This CDR3 spans 16 amino acids. The CDR3 protein is CASTEKAGGKYNEQFF. DNA for the CDR3: TGTGCCAGCACCGAGAAAGCGGGAGGGAAGTACAATGAGCAGTTCTTC.

CDR3 DNA: TGTGCCAGCAGCCACGACAGGGACACCGGGGAGCTGTTTTTT. Protein sequence: CASSHDRDTGELFF. This chain uses TRBV3-1 (or the pseudogene TRBV3-2) with TRBJ2-2, with TRBD1 matching over 7 bases. The CDR3 sequence is 14 residues long. Germline lookup yields CDR1 LGHDT and CDR2 YNNKEL (reference sequence). After removal of 3 bases from V and 3 bases from J, the junction contained 1 base not matched to a gene.

The V and J genes are TRBV6-5 and TRBJ2-7, with D perhaps matching TRBD2 (7 bases). V was pared by 11 bases and J by 2 bases, with 22 bases between. The CDR3 contains 15 residues. Germline CDR1 reads MNHEY; CDR2 reads SVGAGI. The CDR3 DNA reads as TGTGCCGCCGGATGGGGGGGCGAGTTCCCCTACGAGCAGTACTTC. This codes for CAAGWGGEFPYEQYF.

The V and J genes are TRBV3-1 (or the pseudogene TRBV3-2) and TRBJ2-5; 11 nucleotides align to TRBD1. Per germline, CDR1 LGHDT and CDR2 YNNKEL (reference sequence). J was trimmed by 13 bases and V by 1 base; bases with no gene match: 8. The CDR3 sequence is 14 residues long. The CDR3 nucleotides are TGTGCCAGCAGCCAAGGGACAGGGGGCGGGAGGCTGTACTTC. Protein: CASSQGTGGGRLYF.

V is TRBV6-6 and J is TRBJ1-1, with D maybe TRBD1 (6 bases). V was pared by 5 bases and J by 3 bases, with 16 bases between. Germline V gene data show CDR1 as MNHNY and CDR2 as SVGAGI (reference sequence). This CDR3 contains 15 residues. The CDR3 DNA reads as TGTGCCAGCAGTGGAACTGGGGGCCGGGACACTGAAGCTTTCTTT. Translating it yields CASSGTGGRDTEAFF.

The chain has TRBV7-8 and TRBJ2-7; 7 bases are a match to TRBD1. Looked up from germline, CDR1 is SGHVS and CDR2 is FQNEAQ. Trimming took 5 bases from V and 3 from J; bases not matched to a gene: 7. This CDR3 region has 14 residues. This CDR3 is CASSLRTGDYEQYF. DNA for the CDR3: TGTGCCAGCAGCCTCCGGACAGGAGACTACGAGCAGTACTTC.

The chain couples TRBV12-3 or TRBV12-4 to TRBJ1-1; D is undetermined. Trimming shortened V by 5 bases and J by 0 bases, and 7 bases separated the two germline ends. CDR3 length equals 13 residues. CDR3 in amino acids: CASSLGMNTEAFF. The CDR3 DNA is TGTGCCAGCAGTCTCGGGATGAACACTGAAGCTTTCTTT.

The genes are TRBV5-6 and TRBJ1-3; D ambiguous. The germline CDR1 and CDR2 sequences are SGHDT and YYEEEE. The CDR3 extends over 15 amino acids. Trimming stripped 4 bases from V and 8 bases from J, with 19 bases between. The CDR3 nucleotides are TGTGCCAGCAGCCTTTCTAGCCTCGAGACCCACACCATATATTTT. It encodes CASSLSSLETHTIYF.

The chain is built from TRBV11-3 and TRBJ2-3; D not certain. The CDR3 is 13 residues long. CDR1 and CDR2 from the germline V gene are SGHNT and YENEEA. Trimming cost V 1 base and J 6 bases, with 8 bases left between them. Here the CDR3 reads CASSLATKDTQYF. The CDR3 nucleotides are TGTGCCAGCAGCTTAGCTACCAAGGATACGCAGTATTTT.

V gene TRBV2 combines with J gene TRBJ1-2, with D unresolved. The V gene's germline CDR1 is SNHLY and CDR2 FYNNEI. This CDR3 has 12 residues. V shed 6 bases and J shed 4 bases, with 9 bases lying between them. CDR3 bases: TGTGCCAGCAGGGGCCGGGGCTATGGCTACACCTTC. Its translation: CASRGRGYGYTF.

This rearrangement joins TRBV2 to TRBJ1-5; D not certain. This CDR3 contains 14 residues. V lost 6 bases, J lost 7 bases, and 16 bases lay in between. Per the germline V gene, CDR1 is SNHLY and CDR2 is FYNNEI. The CDR3 DNA is TGTGCCAGCAGAGCGGACCTAAGGCGACAGCCCCAGCATTTT. It codes for CASRADLRRQPQHF. Looking up the rest from reference TRBV2 and TRBJ1-5 gives the full variable domain: EPEVTQTPSHQVTQMGQEVILRCVPISNHLYFYWYRQILGQKVEFLVSFYNNEISEKSEIFDDQFSVERPDGSNFTLKIRSTKLEDSAMYFCASRADLRRQPQHFGDGTRLSIL.

The CDR3: CASSPRGGTADTQYF. As DNA, the CDR3 is TGTGCCAGCAGCCCGAGGGGCGGGACGGCAGATACGCAGTATTTT. The chain links TRBV5-4 to TRBJ2-3, with D perhaps matching TRBD2 (6 bases). V shed 4 bases and J shed 4 bases, with 16 bases lying between them. The CDR3 runs 15 residues. Germline-derived CDR1 and CDR2 are SGHNT and YYREEE (reference sequence).

J is TRBJ2-7 and V is TRBV18; TRBD1 aligns across 11 bases. Germline CDR1 and CDR2: KGHSH and LQKENI. Unmatched junction bases numbered 8, after V lost 4 bases and J lost 6 bases. The CDR3 has 15 residues. In nucleotides, the CDR3 is TGTGCCAGCTCACGCGGGACAGGGGGTGAAAGCGAGCAGTACTTC. Translation gives CASSRGTGGESEQYF.

This chain uses TRBV18 with TRBJ1-3, with D hard to call. CDR3 length equals 16 residues. Germline V gives CDR1 KGHSH, CDR2 LQKENI. The V end was cut by 3 bases, the J end by 0 bases, with 12 bases between. The CDR3 DNA reads TGTGCCAGCTCACCCAGATCGCAGAACTCTGGAAACACCATATATTTT. This sequence encodes CASSPRSQNSGNTIYF.

The rearrangement links TRBV2 to TRBJ2-5, with D possibly TRBD2 on 6 matching bases. Germline CDR1 SNHLY, CDR2 FYNNEI. V lost 6 bases to trimming and J lost 5 bases, with 10 bases between them. The CDR3 sequence is 12 residues long. The CDR3 nucleotides are TGTGCCAGCAGGTTTAGCGGTGAGACCCAGTACTTC. It encodes CASRFSGETQYF. Looking up the rest from reference TRBV2 and TRBJ2-5 gives the full variable domain: EPEVTQTPSHQVTQMGQEVILRCVPISNHLYFYWYRQILGQKVEFLVSFYNNEISEKSEIFDDQFSVERPDGSNFTLKIRSTKLEDSAMYFCASRFSGETQYFGPGTRLLVL.

This chain uses TRBV29-1 with TRBJ1-1, with TRBD1 identical over 7 bases. The J segment lost 1 base and the V segment lost 4 bases, leaving 0 bases of the junction unmatched. There are 12 residues in the CDR3. CDR1 SQVTM and CDR2 ANQGSEA come from the germline V gene. The CDR3 sequence: CSVGQGNTEAFF. Written as DNA, the CDR3 is TGCAGCGTTGGACAGGGGAACACTGAAGCTTTCTTT. Drawing the rest from reference TRBV29-1 and TRBJ1-1, the complete variable domain is SAVISQKPSRDICQRGTSLTIQCQVDSQVTMMFWYRQQPGQSLTLIATANQGSEATYESGFVIDKFPISRPNLTFSTLTVSNMSPEDSSIYLCSVGQGNTEAFFGQGTRLTVV.

The chain uses TRBV18 and TRBJ2-7; D is perhaps TRBD1 (6 bases). V was clipped by 3 bases and J by 3 bases, with 12 bases between them. Germline CDR1 KGHSH, CDR2 LQKENI. The CDR3 covers 14 residues. CDR3 DNA: TGTGCCAGCTCACCCACAGGGTTCGTCTACGAGCAGTACTTC. Translated: CASSPTGFVYEQYF.